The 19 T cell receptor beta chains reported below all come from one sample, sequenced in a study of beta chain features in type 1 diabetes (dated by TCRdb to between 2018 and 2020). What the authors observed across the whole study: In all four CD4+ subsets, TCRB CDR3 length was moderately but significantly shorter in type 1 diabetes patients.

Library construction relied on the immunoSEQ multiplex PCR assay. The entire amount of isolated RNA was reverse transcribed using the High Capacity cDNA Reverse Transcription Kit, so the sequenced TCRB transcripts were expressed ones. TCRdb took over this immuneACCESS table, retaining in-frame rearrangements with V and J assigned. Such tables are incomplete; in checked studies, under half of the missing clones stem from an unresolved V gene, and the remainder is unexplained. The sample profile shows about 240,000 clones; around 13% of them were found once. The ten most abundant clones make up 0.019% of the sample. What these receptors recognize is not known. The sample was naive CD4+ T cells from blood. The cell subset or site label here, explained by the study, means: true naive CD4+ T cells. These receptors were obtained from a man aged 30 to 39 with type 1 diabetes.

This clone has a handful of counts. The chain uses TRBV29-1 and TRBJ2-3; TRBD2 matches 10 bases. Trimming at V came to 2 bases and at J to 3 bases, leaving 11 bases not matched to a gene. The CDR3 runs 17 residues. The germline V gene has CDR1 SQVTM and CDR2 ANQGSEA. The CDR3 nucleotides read TGCAGCGTTGAACGCCCTAGCGGGAGCTTCCGGACAGATACGCAGTATTTT. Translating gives CSVERPSGSFRTDTQYF.

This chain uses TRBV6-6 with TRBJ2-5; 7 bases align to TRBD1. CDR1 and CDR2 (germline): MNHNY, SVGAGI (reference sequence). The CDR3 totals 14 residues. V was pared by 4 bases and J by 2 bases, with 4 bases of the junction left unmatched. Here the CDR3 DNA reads TGTGCCAGCAGTTTGGGACAGAGGCAAGAGACCCAGTACTTC. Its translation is CASSLGQRQETQYF.

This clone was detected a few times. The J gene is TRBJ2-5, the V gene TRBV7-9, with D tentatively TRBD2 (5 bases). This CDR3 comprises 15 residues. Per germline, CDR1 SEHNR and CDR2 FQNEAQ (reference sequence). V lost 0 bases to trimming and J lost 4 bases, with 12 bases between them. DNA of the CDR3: TGTGCCAGCAGCTTAGCCGAACTGGGGAGAGAGACCCAGTACTTC. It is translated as CASSLAELGRETQYF.

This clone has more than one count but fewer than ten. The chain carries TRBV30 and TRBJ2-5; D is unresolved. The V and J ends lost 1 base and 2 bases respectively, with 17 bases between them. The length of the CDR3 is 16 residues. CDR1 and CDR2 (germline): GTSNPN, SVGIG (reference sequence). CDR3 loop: CAWSGGSTRQQETQYF. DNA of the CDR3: TGTGCCTGGAGTGGAGGATCCACACGCCAGCAAGAGACCCAGTACTTC. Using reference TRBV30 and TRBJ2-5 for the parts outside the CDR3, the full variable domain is SQTIHQWPATLVQPVGSPLSLECTVEGTSNPNLYWYRQAAGRGLQLLFYSVGIGQISSEVPQNLSASRPQDRQFILSSKKLLLSDSGFYLCAWSGGSTRQQETQYFGPGTRLLVL.

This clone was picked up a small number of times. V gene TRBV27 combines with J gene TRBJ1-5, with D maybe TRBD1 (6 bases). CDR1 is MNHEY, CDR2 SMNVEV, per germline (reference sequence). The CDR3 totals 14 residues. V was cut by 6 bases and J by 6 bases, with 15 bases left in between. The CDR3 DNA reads TGTGCCAGCAGACTAGACAGGATCTCTCAGCCCCAGCATTTT. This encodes CASRLDRISQPQHF.

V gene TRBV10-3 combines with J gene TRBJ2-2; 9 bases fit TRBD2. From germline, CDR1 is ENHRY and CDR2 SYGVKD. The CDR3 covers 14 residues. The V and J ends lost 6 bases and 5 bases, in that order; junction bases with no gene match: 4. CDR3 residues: CAIRREGQTGELFF. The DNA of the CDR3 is TGTGCCATCAGGCGGGAGGGCCAAACCGGGGAGCTGTTTTTT.

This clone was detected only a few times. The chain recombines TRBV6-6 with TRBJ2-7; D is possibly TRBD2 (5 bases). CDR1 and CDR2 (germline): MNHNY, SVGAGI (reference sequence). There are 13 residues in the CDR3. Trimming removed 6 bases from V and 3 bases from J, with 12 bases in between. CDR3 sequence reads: CASSGVVGYEQYF. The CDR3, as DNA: TGTGCCAGCAGCGGGGTAGTGGGCTACGAGCAGTACTTC.

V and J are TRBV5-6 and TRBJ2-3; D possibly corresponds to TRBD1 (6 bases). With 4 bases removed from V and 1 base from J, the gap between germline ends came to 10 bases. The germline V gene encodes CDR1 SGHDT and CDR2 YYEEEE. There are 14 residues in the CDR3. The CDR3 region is CASSRGHRTDTQYF. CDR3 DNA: TGTGCCAGCAGCCGGGGACACCGCACAGATACGCAGTATTTT.

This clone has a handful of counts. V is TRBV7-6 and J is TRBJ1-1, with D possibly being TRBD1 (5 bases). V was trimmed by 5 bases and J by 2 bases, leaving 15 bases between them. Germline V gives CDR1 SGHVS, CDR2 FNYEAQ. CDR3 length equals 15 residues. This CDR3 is CASSRDSSFNTEAFF. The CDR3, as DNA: TGTGCCAGCAGCCGAGACAGCAGTTTTAACACTGAAGCTTTCTTT.

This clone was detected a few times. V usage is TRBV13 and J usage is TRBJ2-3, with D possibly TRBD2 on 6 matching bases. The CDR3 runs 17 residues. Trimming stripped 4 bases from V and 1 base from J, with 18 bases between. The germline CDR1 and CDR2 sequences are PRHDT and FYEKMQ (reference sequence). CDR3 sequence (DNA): TGTGCCAGCAGCTGGACTCTCTCGCGGGGTGGCACAGATACGCAGTATTTT. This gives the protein CASSWTLSRGGTDTQYF.

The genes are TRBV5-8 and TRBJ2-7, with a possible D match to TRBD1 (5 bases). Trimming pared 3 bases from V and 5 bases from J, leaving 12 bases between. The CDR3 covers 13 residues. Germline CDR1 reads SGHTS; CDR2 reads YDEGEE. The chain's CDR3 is CASSSRAGNEQYF. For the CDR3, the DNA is TGTGCCAGCAGCTCCAGGGCAGGCAACGAGCAGTACTTC. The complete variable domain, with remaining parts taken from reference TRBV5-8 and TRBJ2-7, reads EAGVTQSPTHLIKTRGQQATLRCSPISGHTSVYWYQQALGLGLQFLLWYDEGEERNRGNFPPRFSGRQFPNYSSELNVNALELEDSALYLCASSSRAGNEQYFGPGTRLTVT.

The CDR3 loop is CSVAGGAEKLFF. The CDR3 bases are TGCAGCGTTGCAGGGGGCGCCGAAAAACTGTTTTTT. The rearrangement joins TRBV29-1 to TRBJ1-4, with 8 nucleotides matching TRBD1. V trimming: 4 bases; J trimming: 8 bases; junction bases outside the gene matches: 3. The CDR3 has 12 residues. Germline CDR1 and CDR2: SQVTM and ANQGSEA.

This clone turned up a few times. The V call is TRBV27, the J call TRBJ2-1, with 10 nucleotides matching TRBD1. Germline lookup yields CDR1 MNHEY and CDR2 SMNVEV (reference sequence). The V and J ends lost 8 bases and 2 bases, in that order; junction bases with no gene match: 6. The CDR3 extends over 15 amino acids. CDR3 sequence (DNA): TGTGCCAGCCGTAGACAGGGGGCCACCTACAATGAGCAGTTCTTC. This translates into CASRRQGATYNEQFF.

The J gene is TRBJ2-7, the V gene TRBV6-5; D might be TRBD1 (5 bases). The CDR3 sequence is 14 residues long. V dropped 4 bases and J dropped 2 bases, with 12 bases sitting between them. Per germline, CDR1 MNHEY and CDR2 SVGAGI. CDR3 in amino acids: CASSSGQDPYEQYF. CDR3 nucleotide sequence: TGTGCCAGCAGTTCAGGGCAGGATCCCTACGAGCAGTACTTC.

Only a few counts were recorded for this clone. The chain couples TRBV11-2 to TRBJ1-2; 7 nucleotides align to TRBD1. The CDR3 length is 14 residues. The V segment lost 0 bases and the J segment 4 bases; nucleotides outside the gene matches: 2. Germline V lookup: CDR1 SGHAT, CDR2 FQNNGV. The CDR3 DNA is TGTGCCAGCAGCTTAGAAGCAGGGGGCTATGGCTACACCTTC. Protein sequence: CASSLEAGGYGYTF.

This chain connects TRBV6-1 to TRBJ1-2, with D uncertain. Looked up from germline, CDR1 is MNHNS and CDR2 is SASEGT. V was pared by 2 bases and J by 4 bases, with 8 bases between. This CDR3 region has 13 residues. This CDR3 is CASSESLVYGYTF. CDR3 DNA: TGTGCCAGCAGTGAAAGTCTAGTCTATGGCTACACCTTC.

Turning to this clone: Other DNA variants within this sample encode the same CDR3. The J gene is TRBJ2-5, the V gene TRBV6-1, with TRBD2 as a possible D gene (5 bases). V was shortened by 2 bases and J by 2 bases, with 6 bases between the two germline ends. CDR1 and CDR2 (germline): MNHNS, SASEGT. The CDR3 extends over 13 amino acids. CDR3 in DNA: TGTGCCAGCAGTGAACGAGGGCAAGAGACCCAGTACTTC. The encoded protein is CASSERGQETQYF.

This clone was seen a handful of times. CDR3 sequence (DNA): TGCAGCGTTTCTGGCGGGGGGGCCGACGAGCAGTACTTC. Translated: CSVSGGGADEQYF. The chain uses TRBV29-1 and TRBJ2-7; 9 bases agree with TRBD2. This CDR3 is 13 amino acids long. The V and J ends lost 5 bases and 5 bases, in that order; junction bases with no gene match: 7. Germline V gene data show CDR1 as SQVTM and CDR2 as ANQGSEA.

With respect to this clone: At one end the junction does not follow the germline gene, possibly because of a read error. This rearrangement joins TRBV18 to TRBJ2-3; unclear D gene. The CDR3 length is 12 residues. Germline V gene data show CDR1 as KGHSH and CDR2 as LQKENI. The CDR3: CASSSYLADSIF. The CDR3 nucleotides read TGTGCCAGCTCCAGCTACCTCGCTGACTCCATCTTT.